These 13 T cell receptor beta chains were all obtained from the same sample, sequenced in a study of tumor and adjacent non-tumor tissue in lung cancer. No cell sorting was done before RNA was extracted from the tissue. Three rounds of nested PCR, following a modified ARM-PCR protocol, produced the TCRbeta library. TCRdb reprocessed the multiplex PCR reads via MiXCR and lists one record per CDR3 protein. The table has under 150,000 distinct CDR3 sequences, about 66% seen once. The sample was lung tumor tissue. The receptors were gathered from a man aged 25-45 years with non-small cell lung cancer.

Worth noting for this clonotype: At one of its ends the junction is not consistent with the germline gene, which may arise from a read error. This rearrangement joins TRBV4-3 to TRBJ2-2; D may be TRBD1 or TRBD2 (6 bases each). Germline assignment: CDR1 LGHNA and CDR2 YSLEER. The CDR3 consists of 18 residues. This chain's CDR3 is CSSSQVSKGGPVTGELFF. In DNA form, the CDR3 reads TGCTCCAGCAGCCAAGTGTCTAAAGGGGGGCCAGTCACCGGGGAGCTGTTTTTT.

As regards this clonotype: A much larger clone is a single base away; this may be a read error. J is TRBJ2-1 and V is TRBV6-5; 8 nucleotides line up with TRBD1. This CDR3 contains 13 residues. With V trimmed by 6 bases and J by 15 bases, 13 bases remained unmatched. Germline V gene data show CDR1 as MNHEY and CDR2 as SVGAGI. The CDR3 is CASRRRGTGYGFF. The CDR3, as DNA: TGTGCCAGCAGACGCAGAGGGACAGGATATGGGTTCTTC.

Regarding this clonotype: A read error may be the cause here, since a much bigger clone is one base away. This chain's CDR3 is CASREDSTNTQYF. The DNA for the CDR3 is TGTGCCAGCAGAGAGGACTCAACAAATACGCAGTATTTT. The rearrangement uses TRBV6-2 or TRBV6-3 and TRBJ2-3; D is perhaps TRBD2 (5 bases). Trimming shortened V by 6 bases and J by 7 bases, and 14 bases separated the two germline ends. CDR1 and CDR2 from the germline V gene are MNHEY and SVGEGT. This CDR3 region has 13 residues.

In its sample, this clonotype was seen many times. The V and J genes are TRBV29-1 and TRBJ1-4; D remains ambiguous. The CDR3 covers 13 residues. V shed 4 bases and J shed 3 bases, with 9 bases lying between them. CDR1 SQVTM and CDR2 ANQGSEA come from the germline V gene. CDR3: CSVAGWANEKLFF. The CDR3 DNA follows: TGCAGCGTTGCGGGCTGGGCTAATGAAAAACTGTTTTTT.

For this clonotype: A much bigger clone sits one base away, suggesting this may be a read error. V and J are TRBV4-3 and TRBJ2-2; 7 bases are shared with TRBD1. CDR1 is LGHNA, CDR2 YSLEER, per germline. Trimming removed 4 bases from V and 0 bases from J; junction bases left unmatched: 20. The length of the CDR3 is 21 residues. CDR3 coding DNA: TGCGCCAGCAGCCCAAGCTACCGTGGGAAAGGGACAGCCACGAACACCGGGGAGCTGTTTTTT. This gives the protein CASSPSYRGKGTATNTGELFF.

With respect to this clonotype: This may be a read error, as it is one base from a much larger clone. As DNA, the CDR3 is TGCGCCAGCAGGGCCGGGACTAGCGGGCCCTACAATGAGCAGTTCTTC. Translated, it gives CASRAGTSGPYNEQFF. The chain uses TRBV10-2 and TRBJ2-1; 12 positions match TRBD2. Trimming took 6 bases from V and 2 from J; bases not matched to a gene: 5. CDR3 length equals 16 residues. Germline-derived CDR1 and CDR2 are WSHSY and SAAADI.

This clonotype was detected many times. V gene TRBV4-2 combines with J gene TRBJ2-5, with TRBD2 matching over 10 bases. The germline CDR1 and CDR2 sequences are LGHNA and YNFKEQ. The CDR3 sequence is 15 residues long. V shed 2 bases and J 5 bases; nucleotides not matched to a gene: 5. The chain's CDR3 is CASSQTAGGPETQYF. For the CDR3, the DNA is TGTGCCAGCAGCCAAACAGCGGGAGGGCCGGAGACCCAGTACTTC.

This clonotype was counted between two and nine times. One end of the junction does not line up with germline, which may come from a read error. This sequence joins TRBV11-2 and TRBJ2-7; 7 nucleotides line up with TRBD2. This CDR3 comprises 13 residues. The germline CDR1 and CDR2 sequences are SGHAT and FQNNGV. CDR3 in amino acids: CVSSLGLGGEQYF. Here the CDR3 DNA reads TGTGTCAGCAGCTTAGGACTGGGGGGGGAACAGTACTTC.

With regard to this clonotype: This could be a read error, since a much larger clone is one nucleotide away. The chain joins TRBV29-1 to TRBJ1-1; 8 bases are a match to TRBD1. Germline V gives CDR1 SQVTM, CDR2 ANQGSEA. The CDR3 contains 14 residues. J was trimmed by 1 base and V by 5 bases; bases with no gene match: 6. CDR3 sequence (DNA): TGCAGCGTTACTCTAACAGGGGGGAACACTGAAGCTTTCTTT. It encodes CSVTLTGGNTEAFF.

To note about this clonotype: A much larger clone differs from this one at a single base, so this may be a read error. This chain joins TRBV29-1 and TRBJ2-1; a possible D gene is TRBD1 (5 bases). Germline V gene data show CDR1 as SQVTM and CDR2 as ANQGSEA. The CDR3 has 13 residues. DNA for the CDR3: TGCAGCCTTGAAGGGGAAAGCCTCAATGAGCAGTTCTTC. Translation: CSLEGESLNEQFF.

At least ten counts were recorded for this clonotype. V and J are TRBV10-3 and TRBJ2-5; maybe TRBD1 (6 bases). The CDR3 is 15 amino acids. In germline, CDR1 is ENHRY, CDR2 SYGVKD. V was shortened by 7 bases and J by 5 bases, with 20 bases between the two germline ends. The CDR3 nucleotides read TGTGCCATCAAATCCCCAGGGGAAAACGGGGAGACCCAGTACTTC. It encodes CAIKSPGENGETQYF.

CDR3 residues: CASSVIETSGRDTQYF. The CDR3 bases are TGTGCCAGCAGTGTTATCGAGACTAGCGGGAGAGATACGCAGTATTTT. The V call is TRBV6-2 or TRBV6-3, the J call TRBJ2-3, with 12 bases matching TRBD2. CDR1 MNHEY and CDR2 SVGEGT come from the germline V gene. CDR3 size: 16 residues. V lost 5 bases and J lost 5; bases outside the gene matches: 8.

This clonotype was found once. This may come from a read error, since a much larger clone is one base off. This rearrangement joins TRBV20-1 to TRBJ2-1; D unclear. The germline gives CDR1 DFQATT, CDR2 SNEGSKA (reference sequence). CDR3 length: 14 amino acids. V shed 6 bases and J shed 0 bases, with 12 bases lying between them. CDR3 sequence (DNA): TGCAGTGCCGAGGCGGCAAGCTCCTACAATGAGCAGTTCTTC. It translates to CSAEAASSYNEQFF.